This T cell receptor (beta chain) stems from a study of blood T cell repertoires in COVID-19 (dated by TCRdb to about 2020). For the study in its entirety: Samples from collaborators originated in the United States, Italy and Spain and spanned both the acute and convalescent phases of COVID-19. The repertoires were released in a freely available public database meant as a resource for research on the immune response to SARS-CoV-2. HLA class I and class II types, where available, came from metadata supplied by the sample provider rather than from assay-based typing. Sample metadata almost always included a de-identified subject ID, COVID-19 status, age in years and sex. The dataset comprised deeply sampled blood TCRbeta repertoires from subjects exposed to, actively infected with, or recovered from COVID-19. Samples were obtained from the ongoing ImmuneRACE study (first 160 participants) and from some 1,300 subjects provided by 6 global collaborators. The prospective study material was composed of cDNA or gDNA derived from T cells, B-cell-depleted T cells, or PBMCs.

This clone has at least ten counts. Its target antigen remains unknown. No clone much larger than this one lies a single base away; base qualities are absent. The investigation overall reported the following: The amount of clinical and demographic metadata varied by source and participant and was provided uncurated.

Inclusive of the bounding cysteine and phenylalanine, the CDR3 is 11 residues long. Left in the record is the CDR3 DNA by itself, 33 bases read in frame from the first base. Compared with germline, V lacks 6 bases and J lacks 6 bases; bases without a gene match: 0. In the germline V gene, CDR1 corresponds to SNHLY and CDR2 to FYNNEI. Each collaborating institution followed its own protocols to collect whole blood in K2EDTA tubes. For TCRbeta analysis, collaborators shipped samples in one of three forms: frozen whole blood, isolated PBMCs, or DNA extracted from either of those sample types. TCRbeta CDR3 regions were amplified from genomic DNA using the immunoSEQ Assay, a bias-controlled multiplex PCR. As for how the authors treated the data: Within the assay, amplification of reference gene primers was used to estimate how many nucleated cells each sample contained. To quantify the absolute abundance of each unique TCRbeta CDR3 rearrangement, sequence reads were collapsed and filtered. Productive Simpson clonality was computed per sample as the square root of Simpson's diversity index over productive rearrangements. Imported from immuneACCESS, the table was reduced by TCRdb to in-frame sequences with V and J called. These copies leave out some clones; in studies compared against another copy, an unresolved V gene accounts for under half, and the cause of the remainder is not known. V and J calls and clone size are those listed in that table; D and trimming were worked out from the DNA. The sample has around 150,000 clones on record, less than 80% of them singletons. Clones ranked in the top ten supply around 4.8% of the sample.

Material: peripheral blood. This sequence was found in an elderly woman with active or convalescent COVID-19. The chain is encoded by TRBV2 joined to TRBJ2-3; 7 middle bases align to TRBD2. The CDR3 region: CASRGGDTQYF. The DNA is TGTGCCAGCAGGGGAGGGGATACGCAGTATTTT.